A single sample is the source of the 11 T cell receptor beta chains below, sequenced in a study of regulatory and conventional T cells in RAG deficiency. Some clones are missing from TCRdb's copy, which holds only in-frame ones; the method was immunoSEQ multiplex PCR. The profile shows 30,000 to 40,000 clones, 70% to 90% of them singletons. The same specimen was also included in a second study, on regulatory T cells. Per that paper: The PCR used 52 TRBV and 13 TRBJ primers.

The sample comprised CD8+ T cells sorted from blood. These receptors were obtained from a human donor in good health.

This chain links TRBV5-1 with TRBJ2-7; D possibly corresponds to TRBD1 (5 bases). The CDR3 extends over 14 amino acids. Germline-derived CDR1 and CDR2 are SGHRS and YFSETQ. Trimming took off 0 bases at V and 2 bases at J, with 9 bases between the two ends. In DNA, the CDR3 is TGCGCCAGCAGCTTGGAGCAGGGCACCTACGAGCAGTACTTC. This sequence encodes CASSLEQGTYEQYF. Filled out from reference TRBV5-1 and TRBJ2-7, the complete variable domain reads KAGVTQTPRYLIKTRGQQVTLSCSPISGHRSVSWYQQTPGQGLQFLFEYFSETQRNKGNFPGRFSGRQFSNSRSEMNVSTLELGDSALYLCASSLEQGTYEQYFGPGTRLTVT.

This chain's CDR3 is CATNLDRGNYGYTF. CDR3 DNA: TGTGCCACTAATCTGGACAGGGGAAACTATGGCTACACCTTC. The rearrangement uses TRBV10-3 and TRBJ1-2; TRBD1 agrees at 9 bases. This CDR3 has 14 amino acids. The trim removed 10 bases at V and 2 bases at J, leaving 8 bases unmatched. CDR1 and CDR2 from the germline V gene are ENHRY and SYGVKD.

CDR3 amino acids: CASSQGGQGVQPQHF. CDR3 sequence (DNA): TGCGCCAGCAGCCAAGGGGGACAGGGAGTTCAGCCCCAGCATTTT. V usage is TRBV4-1 and J usage is TRBJ1-5, with 9 bases identical to TRBD1. The CDR3 length is 15 residues. V was clipped by 1 base and J by 6 bases; unmatched bases: 4. Per the germline V gene, CDR1 is MGHRA and CDR2 is YSYEKL.

Note on this clone: The same CDR3 also results from other DNA sequences found in this sample. The chain links TRBV19 to TRBJ1-5; 11 bases line up with TRBD1. Germline V gene sequence: CDR1 LNHDA, CDR2 SQIVND (reference sequence). V was clipped by 9 bases and J by 6 bases; unmatched bases: 7. This CDR3 comprises 14 residues. The CDR3 sequence: CASNGQGAGQPQHF. CDR3 sequence (DNA): TGTGCCAGCAACGGACAGGGGGCTGGTCAGCCCCAGCATTTT.

A note on this clone: A much larger clone lies a single base off, so this may be a read error. The chain links TRBV4-2 to TRBJ1-5; no clear D. Germline lookup yields CDR1 LGHNA and CDR2 YNFKEQ. The V end lost 0 bases, the J end lost 5 bases, and 8 bases lay between the germline ends. This CDR3 is built from 14 residues. CDR3 in amino acids: CASSQDSGYQPQHF. CDR3 sequence (DNA): TGTGCCAGCAGCCAAGATAGCGGGTATCAGCCCCAGCATTTT.

Remarks on this clone: At one end, the junction sequence differs from germline, possibly due to a read error. V is TRBV28 and J is TRBJ2-2; 12 positions agree with TRBD2. The CDR3 is made up of 17 amino acids. CDR1 MDHEN and CDR2 SYDVKM come from the germline V gene. The CDR3 bases are TGTGCCAGCAGTTTTTGGACTAGCGGGATGAACACCGGGGATCTGTTTTTT. Protein: CASSFWTSGMNTGDLFF.

The V call is TRBV29-1, the J call TRBJ2-1; D may be TRBD1 (5 bases). The CDR3 covers 14 residues. The V gene's germline CDR1 is SQVTM and CDR2 ANQGSEA. Trimming cost V 6 bases and J 3 bases, with 15 bases left between them. The CDR3 coding sequence is TGCAGCGTCCAACAGGTCCCAATCTACAATGAGCAGTTCTTC. Protein product: CSVQQVPIYNEQFF.

V is TRBV5-4 and J is TRBJ2-5; 9 bases match TRBD1. Germline loops: CDR1 SGHNT, CDR2 YYREEE (reference sequence). V lost 4 bases and J lost 3; bases outside the gene matches: 7. CDR3 length: 15 residues. The CDR3 bases are TGTGCCAGCAGCGCGGGGACAGGGAGAGAAGAGACCCAGTACTTC. The encoded protein is CASSAGTGREETQYF.

The rearrangement joins TRBV10-3 to TRBJ1-1; 10 nucleotides match TRBD1. The CDR3 totals 17 residues. Unmatched junction bases numbered 14, after V lost 6 bases and J lost 4 bases. Germline V gene data show CDR1 as ENHRY and CDR2 as SYGVKD. This chain's CDR3 is CAISPGQGRSKVTEAFF. The DNA for the CDR3 is TGTGCCATCAGCCCGGGACAGGGGAGATCAAAGGTCACTGAAGCTTTCTTT.

The chain links TRBV19 to TRBJ2-7, with D possibly matching TRBD1 (6 bases). The germline V gene encodes CDR1 LNHDA and CDR2 SQIVND (reference sequence). This CDR3 is 13 amino acids long. V was cut by 3 bases and J by 6 bases, with 12 bases left in between. CDR3 nucleotides: TGTGCCAGTAGTATCGCAGGGGCGGGCGAGCAGTACTTC. The encoded protein is CASSIAGAGEQYF.

CDR3 bases: TGTGCCAGCAGCTTACGACAGGCGGATGGCTACACCTTC. This encodes CASSLRQADGYTF. This chain joins TRBV7-9 and TRBJ1-2; weak D call: TRBD1 (6 bases). The CDR3 extends over 13 amino acids. V was trimmed by 2 bases and J by 6 bases, leaving 10 bases between them. CDR1 is SEHNR, CDR2 FQNEAQ, per germline (reference sequence).